This TCR beta chain is drawn from a study of blood T cell repertoires in COVID-19 (dated by TCRdb to the early 2020s). In the study overall: Samples covering the acute and convalescent phases of COVID-19 were provided by collaborators in the United States, Italy and Spain. The material from the prospective study consisted of cDNA or gDNA derived from T cells, B-cell-depleted T cells, or PBMCs. Subjects who had been exposed to COVID-19, were actively infected with it, or had recovered from it provided the deeply sampled blood TCRbeta repertoires that made up the dataset. The repertoires were released in a freely available public database intended as a resource for research on the immune response to SARS-CoV-2. The samples were drawn from two sources: the first 160 participants of the ongoing ImmuneRACE study, and 1,200 or so subjects contributed by 6 global collaborators. The sample metadata nearly always contained a de-identified subject ID, COVID-19 status, age in years and sex. Where HLA class I and class II types were available, the types were taken from metadata supplied by the sample provider, not from assay-based typing. The study at large found these results: How much clinical and demographic metadata was included differed by source and by participant, and the metadata was provided uncurated.

In Seattle, one collaborating source enrolled patients while the infection was active and tracked those patients longitudinally over the course of disease. Collaborating institutions collected whole blood in K2EDTA tubes following their own protocols. For TCRbeta analysis, collaborator samples were shipped as frozen whole blood, as isolated PBMCs, or as DNA extracted from either sample type. TCRbeta CDR3 regions were amplified from genomic DNA by means of the immunoSEQ Assay, a bias-controlled multiplex PCR. The published analysis was carried out like this. Within the assay, amplification of reference gene primers was used to estimate how many nucleated cells each sample contained. Sequence reads were collapsed and filtered to measure the absolute abundance of every unique TCRbeta CDR3 rearrangement. For each sample, productive Simpson clonality was calculated by taking the square root of Simpson's diversity index across productive rearrangements. This immuneACCESS table, as held by TCRdb, lists in-frame sequences with V and J called but not all clones. Of the missing ones, under half trace to an unresolved V gene in checked studies; the others have no known cause. That table gives V, J and clone size, and the DNA gave D and trimming. The sample table records approximately 170,000 clones; around four fifths of these occur just once. The top ten clones comprise around 15% of the sample.

This clone was counted a few times. This clone's antigen is unknown. No qualities accompany the bases; no much larger clone lies one base away. The sample comprised peripheral blood. The source of this sequence is a woman in her 70s with COVID-19, enrolled during active disease.

The DNA sequence follows: TGTGCCACCAGCAGAGATAACAGGGCCCCGGGGGGCTACACCTTC. Translated, this gives CATSRDNRAPGGYTF. The chain uses TRBV15 and TRBJ1-2, with TRBD1 perhaps the D gene, on 6 matching bases. V is cut by 0 bases and J by 8 bases, and the space between the germline ends is 16 bases. The cysteine opens and the phenylalanine closes a CDR3 of 15 amino acids. Kept here is only the CDR3 DNA, which spans 45 bases and is read in frame from base 1. CDR1 and CDR2 (LNHNV, YYDKDF) derive from the germline V gene (reference sequence).